The rows below give T cell receptor beta chains drawn from one sample of a study of T cell repertoires in cytomegalovirus infection. For these TCRs, the target antigens are not known. TCRdb fed the reads into MiXCR, producing one record per CDR3 protein. In the table there are under 300,000 distinct CDR3 sequences, 22% of which are singletons. The sequencing here drew on cultured PBMCs, taken from culture after CMV antigen stimulation. The receptor source for this set is a human donor in good health (CMV status not recorded). Some clones in this sample may be carry-over from other donors' samples. Both conserved end residues are part of each CDR3. D genes are given only for firm matches. The size of a clone is reported for some rows only, either as once, few or many, or as a class for expanded clones.

D	V	J	length	size	CDR3	DNA
NA	TRBV7-2	TRBJ2-3	14	many	CASSSRKSTDTQYF	TGTGCCAGCAGCTCTCGTAAGAGCACAGATACGCAGTATTTT
NA	TRBV2	TRBJ2-2	13	NA	CASSVLGPGELFF	TGTGCCAGCAGTGTGCTAGGGCCCGGGGAGCTGTTTTTT
NA	TRBV20-1	TRBJ2-3	13	few	CSAREAGPDTQYF	TGCAGTGCTAGAGAAGCCGGCCCAGATACGCAGTATTTT
NA	TRBV18	TRBJ1-1	16	few	CASSPSLSAKNTEAFF	TGTGCCAGCTCACCAAGTCTGAGCGCGAAGAACACTGAAGCTTTCTTT
TRBD2	TRBV7-2	TRBJ2-3	16	few	CASRDPSGGGRDTQYF	TGTGCCAGCAGGGATCCCAGCGGGGGGGGTCGGGATACGCAGTATTTT
TRBD1	TRBV10-3	TRBJ1-1	16	few	CAISESEGATSTEAFF	TGTGCCATCAGTGAGTCAGAGGGGGCTACGAGCACTGAAGCTTTCTTT
NA	TRBV15	TRBJ2-1	12	NA	CATSLDQLRQFF	TGTGCCACCAGCCTCGACCAACTGAGGCAGTTCTTC
NA	TRBV7-2	TRBJ2-1	14	many	CASSLGDTHNEQFF	TGTGCCAGCAGCTTAGGGGACACTCACAATGAGCAGTTCTTC
NA	TRBV12-3/TRBV12-4	TRBJ1-2	17	few	CASSNPVYERANYGYTF	TGTGCCAGCAGCAACCCAGTTTATGAGAGGGCTAACTATGGCTACACCTTC
NA	TRBV7-2	TRBJ2-3	15	few	CASSTGPQYTDTQYF	TGTGCCAGCAGCACGGGCCCCCAATACACAGATACGCAGTATTTT
TRBD1	TRBV12-3/TRBV12-4	TRBJ2-5	15	few	CASSFGQGGQETQYF	TGTGCCAGCAGTTTCGGACAGGGCGGCCAAGAGACCCAGTACTTC
TRBD1	TRBV6-5	TRBJ2-2	14	few	CASSSGQYTGELFF	TGTGCCAGCAGCTCGGGACAGTACACCGGGGAGCTGTTTTTT
NA	TRBV9	TRBJ2-5	14	few	CASSRGEFQETQYF	TGTGCCAGCAGCCGCGGGGAGTTCCAAGAGACCCAGTACTTC
TRBD1	TRBV12-3/TRBV12-4	TRBJ2-1	15	once	CASSSRPQGSAEQFF	TGTGCCAGCAGTTCCCGACCACAGGGGTCGGCTGAGCAGTTCTTC
TRBD2	TRBV12-3/TRBV12-4	TRBJ2-1	15	many	CASRPGTSSYNEQFF	TGTGCCAGCAGGCCCGGGACTAGCAGTTACAATGAGCAGTTCTTC
NA	TRBV5-1	TRBJ2-1	13	NA	CASSLEGSNEQFF	TGCGCCAGCAGCTTGGAAGGGTCCAATGAGCAGTTCTTC
NA	TRBV19	TRBJ2-2	15	NA	CASKHPGTITGELFF	TGTGCCAGTAAACACCCTGGGACCATCACCGGGGAGCTGTTTTTT
NA	TRBV7-2	TRBJ1-3	17	many	CASRDNLRQVSGNTIYF	TGTGCCAGCAGGGACAACCTTAGACAGGTCTCTGGAAACACCATATATTTT
NA	TRBV29-1	TRBJ2-7	13	NA	CSVLASEPYEQYF	TGCAGCGTCCTAGCGTCAGAACCCTACGAGCAGTACTTC
TRBD2	TRBV11-2	TRBJ2-1	15	few	CASSRLAELQDEQFF	TGTGCCAGCAGCCGACTAGCGGAATTACAGGATGAGCAGTTCTTC
NA	TRBV5-4	TRBJ2-3	14	NA	CASLPGRSTDTQYF	TGTGCCAGTCTGCCAGGGAGAAGCACAGATACGCAGTATTTT
NA	TRBV9	TRBJ1-4	15	NA	CASSVGDSRGEKLFF	TGTGCCAGCAGCGTAGGCGACAGCCGGGGTGAAAAACTGTTTTTT
NA	TRBV20-1	TRBJ2-5	14	NA	CSADDGVFQETQYF	TGCAGTGCGGACGACGGGGTCTTTCAAGAGACCCAGTACTTC
NA	TRBV3-1	TRBJ1-2	15	NA	CASSHDRALGYGYTF	TGTGCCAGCAGCCACGACAGAGCCCTGGGGTATGGCTACACCTTC
TRBD1	TRBV20-1	TRBJ1-2	13	few	CSALGQGELSYTF	TGCAGTGCCTTAGGACAGGGCGAGCTAAGCTACACCTTC
NA	TRBV12-3/TRBV12-4	TRBJ2-5	12	few	CASSFEQETQYF	TGTGCCAGCAGTTTCGAACAAGAGACCCAGTACTTC
NA	TRBV12-3/TRBV12-4	TRBJ1-4	14	NA	CASSAHGENEKLFF	TGTGCCAGCAGTGCACATGGGGAAAATGAAAAACTGTTTTTT
NA	TRBV11-2	TRBJ2-5	19	few	CASSLDATVPGKSQETQYF	TGTGCCAGCAGCTTAGACGCAACTGTACCAGGGAAGTCCCAAGAGACCCAGTACTTC
TRBD1	TRBV5-1	TRBJ1-4	15	NA	CASSGGTAYNEKLFF	TGCGCCAGCAGCGGAGGGACAGCTTATAATGAAAAACTGTTTTTT
TRBD1	TRBV2	TRBJ2-7	15	NA	CASSDHGTGGYEQYF	TGTGCTAGCAGTGATCATGGGACAGGGGGTTACGAGCAGTACTTC